Presented here are 17 T cell receptor beta chains from one specimen sequenced in a study of blood T cell repertoires in COVID-19. Clones were read by immunoSEQ multiplex PCR, and TCRdb kept only the in-frame ones, dropping some. The data hold some 97,000 clones, with 85% to 90% observed a single time. Material: peripheral blood. The receptors originated from a human donor in a cohort sampled during active COVID-19.

This clone has a single count. The chain has TRBV5-1 and TRBJ1-2; D is perhaps TRBD1 (5 bases). With 0 bases removed from V and 13 bases from J, the gap between germline ends came to 13 bases. CDR3 length: 12 residues. CDR1 is SGHRS and CDR2 is YFSETQ in the germline V gene. The CDR3 coding sequence is TGCGCCAGCAGCTTGGAGGCAGGGATCGTCACCTTC. Residues: CASSLEAGIVTF.

This clone appeared once. The rearrangement links TRBV5-1 to TRBJ2-3; 8 nucleotides align to TRBD2. The ends lost 0 bases at V and 0 bases at J; junction bases unmatched: 3. The CDR3 is 16 residues long. Germline-derived CDR1 and CDR2 are SGHRS and YFSETQ. The CDR3 coding sequence is TGCGCCAGCAGCTTGGCCTTAGCGGGGAGCACAGATACGCAGTATTTT. It codes for CASSLALAGSTDTQYF. Based on the CDR3 plus reference TRBV5-1 and TRBJ2-3, the full variable domain is KAGVTQTPRYLIKTRGQQVTLSCSPISGHRSVSWYQQTPGQGLQFLFEYFSETQRNKGNFPGRFSGRQFSNSRSEMNVSTLELGDSALYLCASSLALAGSTDTQYFGPGTRLTVL.

The rearrangement uses TRBV3-1 (or the pseudogene TRBV3-2) and TRBJ1-2; 11 bases line up with TRBD1. J gave up 6 bases and V 4 bases, and 4 bases lay outside the gene matches. In germline, CDR1 is LGHDT, CDR2 YNNKEL (reference sequence). CDR3 length equals 14 residues. The CDR3 bases are TGTGCCAGCAGCCCGGGGACAGGGGGAAATGGCTACACCTTC. This translates into CASSPGTGGNGYTF.

This chain's CDR3 is CASSFTGMGQPQHF. CDR3 coding DNA: TGTGCCAGCAGTTTTACAGGGATGGGCCAGCCCCAGCATTTT. The V and J genes are TRBV2 and TRBJ1-5, with D possibly matching TRBD1 (6 bases). Trimming stripped 5 bases from V and 7 bases from J, with 15 bases between. CDR1 SNHLY and CDR2 FYNNEI come from the germline V gene. The length of the CDR3 is 14 residues.

The J gene is TRBJ2-7, the V gene TRBV18, with 10 positions matching TRBD2. The CDR3 loop spans 15 amino acids. Per germline, CDR1 KGHSH and CDR2 LQKENI. V trimming: 1 base; J trimming: 3 bases; junction bases outside the gene matches: 3. The CDR3 nucleotides are TGTGCCAGCTCACCACGGCTAGCGGGGGACTACGAGCAGTACTTC. This sequence encodes CASSPRLAGDYEQYF. Full variable domain (remainder filled in from reference TRBV18 and TRBJ2-7): NAGVMQNPRHLVRRRGQEARLRCSPMKGHSHVYWYRQLPEEGLKFMVYLQKENIIDESGMPKERFSAEFPKEGPSILRIQQVVRGDSAAYFCASSPRLAGDYEQYFGPGTRLTVT.

This sequence joins TRBV5-6 and TRBJ1-3; possible D gene TRBD1, 5 bases. The germline V gene encodes CDR1 SGHDT and CDR2 YYEEEE. The V end lost 1 base, the J end lost 4 bases, and 15 bases lay between the germline ends. The CDR3 sequence is 16 residues long. CDR3 sequence reads: CASSLQERGLGNTIYF. CDR3 DNA: TGTGCCAGCAGCTTGCAGGAGAGGGGACTCGGAAACACCATATATTTT.

The chain couples TRBV7-8 to TRBJ2-3, with 8 bases aligning to TRBD2. With V trimmed by 0 bases and J by 5 bases, 4 bases remained unmatched. Germline V gene lookup returns CDR1 SGHVS and CDR2 FQNEAQ. The CDR3 spans 15 residues. CDR3 nucleotide sequence: TGTGCCAGCAGCTTAGCTCAGCGGGAGATAGATACGCAGTATTTT. Its translation: CASSLAQREIDTQYF.

The chain employs TRBV3-1 (or the pseudogene TRBV3-2) and TRBJ1-2; TRBD1 agrees at 9 bases. The CDR3 runs to 14 residues. The germline V gene has CDR1 LGHDT and CDR2 YNNKEL (reference sequence). Trimming cost V 0 bases and J 7 bases; bases outside gene matches: 3. CDR3 coding DNA: TGTGCCAGCAGCCAAGATGGGACAGGGCTTGGCTACACCTTC. Protein: CASSQDGTGLGYTF.

This clone was detected once. J is TRBJ1-4 and V is TRBV6-2 or TRBV6-3; a possible D gene is TRBD1 (5 bases). The germline V gene encodes CDR1 MNHEY and CDR2 SVGEGT. This CDR3 contains 15 residues. Trimming removed 5 bases from V and 8 bases from J, with 18 bases in between. The CDR3 sequence is CASSGSGLRGEKLFF. The CDR3 DNA sequence: TGTGCCAGCAGTGGGTCGGGACTCCGGGGAGAAAAACTGTTTTTT.

The CDR3 loop is CASSLSGANYYEQYF. CDR3 DNA sequence: TGCGCCAGCAGCTTGTCAGGGGCAAACTACTACGAGCAGTACTTC. The chain combines TRBV5-1 with TRBJ2-7, with a tentative D call TRBD1 (6 bases). The CDR3 extends over 15 amino acids. The germline gives CDR1 SGHRS, CDR2 YFSETQ. Trimming removed 1 base at V and 3 bases at J, with 14 bases between.

The chain carries TRBV5-8 and TRBJ2-4, with TRBD1 matching 12 bases. After removal of 4 bases from V and 8 bases from J, the junction contained 7 bases not matched to a gene. Germline CDR1 SGHTS, CDR2 YDEGEE. The CDR3 consists of 15 residues. CDR3 protein: CASSVGTGGADIQYF. CDR3 sequence (DNA): TGTGCCAGCAGCGTCGGGACAGGGGGCGCGGACATTCAGTACTTC.

This chain links TRBV11-2 with TRBJ2-7, with TRBD1 matching over 7 bases. V lost 3 bases and J lost 12; bases outside the gene matches: 5. The germline V gene encodes CDR1 SGHAT and CDR2 FQNNGV. The CDR3 length is 11 residues. DNA of the CDR3: TGTGCCAGCAGCTTCGCCGGGACAGCGTACTTC. Translating gives CASSFAGTAYF.

This chain links TRBV18 with TRBJ1-4; 8 bases fit TRBD1. The CDR3 has 14 residues. Looked up from germline, CDR1 is KGHSH and CDR2 is LQKENI. After removal of 6 bases from V and 10 bases from J, the junction contained 10 bases not matched to a gene. CDR3 DNA sequence: TGTGCCAGCTCCGAGGACAGGGTATTCGGAAAACTGTTTTTT. Its translation: CASSEDRVFGKLFF.

The chain couples TRBV7-2 to TRBJ2-3, with a tentative D call TRBD2 (7 bases). There are 16 residues in the CDR3. Between the trimmed V and J ends, which lost 3 bases and 0 bases, there was a span of 13 bases. CDR1 and CDR2 (germline): SGHTA, FQGNSA. CDR3 nucleotide sequence: TGTGCCAGCAGCTTCCTCGGGGGGCTGAGCACAGATACGCAGTATTTT. Its translation: CASSFLGGLSTDTQYF.

This rearrangement joins TRBV5-1 to TRBJ2-2; the match to TRBD1 covers 7 bases. J was trimmed by 5 bases and V by 4 bases; bases with no gene match: 5. This CDR3 is 14 amino acids long. Germline values: CDR1 SGHRS, CDR2 YFSETQ. CDR3 protein: CASSADRVTGELFF. The CDR3 region has the DNA TGCGCCAGCAGCGCCGACAGGGTAACCGGGGAGCTGTTTTTT.

V is TRBV7-2 and J is TRBJ2-3; TRBD2 agrees at 9 bases. The germline V gene has CDR1 SGHTA and CDR2 FQGNSA. Germline trimming cut 8 bases from V and 2 bases from J; bases unmatched to any gene: 8. CDR3 length equals 15 residues. The CDR3: CASDPSGAYTDTQYF. The CDR3 DNA follows: TGTGCCAGCGACCCTAGCGGGGCCTACACAGATACGCAGTATTTT.

V gene TRBV7-8 combines with J gene TRBJ1-6, with TRBD1 matching 8 bases. The CDR3 consists of 15 residues. Losses at the gene ends were 0 bases for V and 11 bases for J; bases not matched to a gene: 6. The V gene's germline CDR1 is SGHVS and CDR2 FQNEAQ. The CDR3 reads CASSLATGDIAPLHF. DNA of the CDR3: TGTGCCAGCAGCTTAGCGACAGGGGATATTGCACCCCTCCACTTT.